The present TCR beta chain was sequenced within a study of T cell repertoires in ileal Crohn's disease. Study results and limitations: High-frequency clones were more common in sorted CD8 than CD4 cells. Endoscopy was done a median about 6.6 months after surgery. Every patient over 26.8% clonality showed endoscopic recurrence.

This table comes from immunoSEQ multiplex PCR, and its TCRdb copy is limited to in-frame clones, with some not included. This table has over a thousand clones, about 80% appearing once. Trimming removed 4 bases from V and 5 bases from J; junction bases left unmatched: 7. Germline loops: CDR1 MNHEY, CDR2 SVGAGI. The CDR3 is 15 residues long. Turning to this clone: What it recognizes is unknown.

Documented time point: neoterminal ileum biopsy at postoperative endoscopy, about 6 months after surgery. Adults with ileal or ileocolonic Crohn's disease and an indication for resection were eligible. This chain joins TRBV6-5 and TRBJ2-3, with 9 positions matching TRBD2. Sequenced: ileal tissue. The origin of this receptor is an adult with Crohn's disease. CDR3 in amino acids: CASSLGGGGGDTQYF. In nucleotides, the CDR3 is TGTGCCAGCAGTTTGGGCGGGGGGGGAGGAGATACGCAGTATTTT.